This TCR beta chain comes out of a study of T cells in Graves' hyperthyroidism and ophthalmopathy. This CDR3 contains 14 residues. The germline gives CDR1 MDHEN, CDR2 SYDVKM. Trimming took off 3 bases at V and 0 bases at J, with 8 bases between the two ends. Template material for amplifying TCR beta CDR3 regions consisted of RNA transcripts. RT-PCR in the first round (using the HTBI primer set) targeted the TCR CDR3. MiXCR was run by TCRdb on the multiplex PCR reads, yielding one entry per CDR3 protein. This repertoire shows fewer than 350,000 distinct CDR3 sequences, roughly a fifth found once; its top ten account for 50%.

The sample taken for sequencing was blood. This TCR came from a woman between 45 and 65 years old with Graves' hyperthyroidism. The chain recombines TRBV28 with TRBJ1-1; D is unclear. The CDR3 region is CASSFVQLNTEAFF. CDR3 in DNA: TGTGCCAGCAGTTTTGTACAGTTGAACACTGAAGCTTTCTTT.